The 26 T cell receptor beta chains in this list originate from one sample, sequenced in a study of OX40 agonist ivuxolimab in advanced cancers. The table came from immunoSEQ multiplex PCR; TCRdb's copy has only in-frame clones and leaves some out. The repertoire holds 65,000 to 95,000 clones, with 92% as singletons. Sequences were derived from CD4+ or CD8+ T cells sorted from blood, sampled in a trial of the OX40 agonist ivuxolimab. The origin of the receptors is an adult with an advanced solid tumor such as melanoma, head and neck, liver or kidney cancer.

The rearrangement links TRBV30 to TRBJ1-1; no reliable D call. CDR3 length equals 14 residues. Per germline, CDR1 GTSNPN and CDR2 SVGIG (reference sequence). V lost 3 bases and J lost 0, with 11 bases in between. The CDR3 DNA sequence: TGTGCCTGGAGCCAAGGACGGTTGAACACTGAAGCTTTCTTT. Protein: CAWSQGRLNTEAFF.

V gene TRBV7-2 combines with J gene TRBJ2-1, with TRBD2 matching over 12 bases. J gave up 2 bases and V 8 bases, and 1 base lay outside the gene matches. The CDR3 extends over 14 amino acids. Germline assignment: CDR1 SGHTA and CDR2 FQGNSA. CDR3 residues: CASGTSGPYNEQFF. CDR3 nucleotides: TGTGCCAGCGGGACTAGCGGGCCCTACAATGAGCAGTTCTTC.

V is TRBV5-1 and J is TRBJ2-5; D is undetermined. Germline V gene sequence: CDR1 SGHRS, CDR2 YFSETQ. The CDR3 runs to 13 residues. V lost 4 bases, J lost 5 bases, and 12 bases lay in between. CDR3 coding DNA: TGCGCCAGCAGCCCCCGGGTCGATGAGACCCAGTACTTC. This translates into CASSPRVDETQYF.

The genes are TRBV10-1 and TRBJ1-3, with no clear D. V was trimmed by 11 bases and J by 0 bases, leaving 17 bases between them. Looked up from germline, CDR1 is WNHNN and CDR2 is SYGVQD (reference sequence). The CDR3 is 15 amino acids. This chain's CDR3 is CALPLHGSSGNTIYF. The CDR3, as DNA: TGCGCCCTACCCCTTCATGGCAGCTCTGGAAACACCATATATTTT.

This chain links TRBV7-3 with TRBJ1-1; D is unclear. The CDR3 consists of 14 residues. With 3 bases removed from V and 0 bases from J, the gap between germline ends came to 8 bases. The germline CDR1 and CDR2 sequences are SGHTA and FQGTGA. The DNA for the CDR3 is TGTGCCAGCAGCTTCGACGGCCTGAACACTGAAGCTTTCTTT. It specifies CASSFDGLNTEAFF. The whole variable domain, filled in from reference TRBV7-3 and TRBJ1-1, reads GAGVSQTPSNKVTEKGKYVELRCDPISGHTALYWYRQSLGQGPEFLIYFQGTGAADDSGLPNDRFFAVRPEGSVSTLKIQRTERGDSAVYLCASSFDGLNTEAFFGQGTRLTVV.

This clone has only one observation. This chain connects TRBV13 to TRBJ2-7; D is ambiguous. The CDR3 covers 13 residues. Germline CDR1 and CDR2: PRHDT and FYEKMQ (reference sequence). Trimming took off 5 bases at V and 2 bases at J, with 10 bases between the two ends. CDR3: CASSPRPAYEQYF. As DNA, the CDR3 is TGTGCCAGCAGCCCCCGTCCGGCCTACGAGCAGTACTTC.

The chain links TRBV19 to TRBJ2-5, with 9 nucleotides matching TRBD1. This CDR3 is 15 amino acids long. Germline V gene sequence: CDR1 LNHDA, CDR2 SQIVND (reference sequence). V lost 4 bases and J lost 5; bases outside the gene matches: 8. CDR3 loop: CASSTGQGWEETQYF. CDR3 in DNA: TGTGCCAGTAGTACGGGACAGGGTTGGGAGGAGACCCAGTACTTC.

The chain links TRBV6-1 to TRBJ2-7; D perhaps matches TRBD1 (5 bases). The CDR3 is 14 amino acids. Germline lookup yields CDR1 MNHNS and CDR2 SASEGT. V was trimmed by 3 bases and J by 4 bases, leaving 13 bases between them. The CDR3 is CASSDRVGVYEQYF. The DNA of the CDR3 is TGTGCCAGCAGTGACAGGGTGGGCGTTTACGAGCAGTACTTC.

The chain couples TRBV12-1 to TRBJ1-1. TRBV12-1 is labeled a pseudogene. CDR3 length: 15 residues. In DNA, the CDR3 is TGTGCCAGCAACTCCGCGGGCCGCAAGGGAACTGAAGCTTTCTTT. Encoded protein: CASNSAGRKGTEAFF.

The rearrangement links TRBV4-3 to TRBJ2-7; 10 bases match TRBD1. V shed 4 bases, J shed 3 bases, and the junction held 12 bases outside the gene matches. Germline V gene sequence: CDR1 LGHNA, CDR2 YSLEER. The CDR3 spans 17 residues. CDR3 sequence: CASSPTHFGDRGYEQYF. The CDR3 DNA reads TGCGCCAGCAGCCCTACTCACTTCGGGGACAGGGGCTACGAGCAGTACTTC.

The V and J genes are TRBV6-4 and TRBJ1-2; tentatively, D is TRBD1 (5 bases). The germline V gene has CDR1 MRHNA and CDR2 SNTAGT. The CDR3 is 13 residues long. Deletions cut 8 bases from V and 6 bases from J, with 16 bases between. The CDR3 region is CASHWAGGNGYTF. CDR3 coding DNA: TGTGCCAGCCATTGGGCGGGGGGAAATGGCTACACCTTC.

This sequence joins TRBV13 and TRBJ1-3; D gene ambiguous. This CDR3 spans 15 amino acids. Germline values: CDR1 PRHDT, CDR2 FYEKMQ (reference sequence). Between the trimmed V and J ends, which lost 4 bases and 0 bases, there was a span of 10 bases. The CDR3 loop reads CASSYKRSSGNTIYF. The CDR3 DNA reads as TGTGCCAGCAGCTACAAGCGCAGCTCTGGAAACACCATATATTTT. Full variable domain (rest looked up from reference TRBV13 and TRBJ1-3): AAGVIQSPRHLIKEKRETATLKCYPIPRHDTVYWYQQGPGQDPQFLISFYEKMQSDKGSIPDRFSAQQFSDYHSELNMSSLELGDSALYFCASSYKRSSGNTIYFGEGSWLTVV.

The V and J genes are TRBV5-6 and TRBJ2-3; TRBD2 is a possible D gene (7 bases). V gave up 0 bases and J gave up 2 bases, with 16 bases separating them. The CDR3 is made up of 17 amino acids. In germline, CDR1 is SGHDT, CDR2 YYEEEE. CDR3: CASSLVNKGGYTDTQYF. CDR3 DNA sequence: TGTGCCAGCAGCTTGGTTAATAAGGGGGGGTACACAGATACGCAGTATTTT.

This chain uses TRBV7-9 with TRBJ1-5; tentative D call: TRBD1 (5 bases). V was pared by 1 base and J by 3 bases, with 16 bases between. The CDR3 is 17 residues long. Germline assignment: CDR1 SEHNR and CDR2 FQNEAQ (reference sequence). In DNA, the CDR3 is TGTGCCAGCAGCTTAGGTTGGGGCAAGGATGCCAATCAGCCCCAGCATTTT. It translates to CASSLGWGKDANQPQHF. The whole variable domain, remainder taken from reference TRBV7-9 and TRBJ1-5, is DTGVSQNPRHKITKRGQNVTFRCDPISEHNRLYWYRQTLGQGPEFLTYFQNEAQLEKSRLLSDRFSAERPKGSFSTLEIQRTEQGDSAMYLCASSLGWGKDANQPQHFGDGTRLSIL.

CDR3 region: CASSLGTGGNSPLHF. For the CDR3, the DNA is TGTGCCAGCAGCTTGGGGACAGGGGGGAATTCACCCCTCCACTTT. V gene TRBV5-4 combines with J gene TRBJ1-6; 10 bases agree with TRBD1. This CDR3 has 15 amino acids. V shed 0 bases, J shed 7 bases, and the junction held 1 base outside the gene matches. CDR1 is SGHNT, CDR2 YYREEE, per germline (reference sequence).

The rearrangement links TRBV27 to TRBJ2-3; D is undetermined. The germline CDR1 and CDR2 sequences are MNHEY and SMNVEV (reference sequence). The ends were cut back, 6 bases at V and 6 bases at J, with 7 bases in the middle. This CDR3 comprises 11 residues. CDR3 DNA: TGTGCCAGCAGAGGTTATGATACGCAGTATTTT. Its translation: CASRGYDTQYF.

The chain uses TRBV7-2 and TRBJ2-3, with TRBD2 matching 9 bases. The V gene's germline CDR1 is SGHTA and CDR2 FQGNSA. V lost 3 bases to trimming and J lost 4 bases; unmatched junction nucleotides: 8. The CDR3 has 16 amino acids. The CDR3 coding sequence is TGTGCCAGCAGCTTGGGACTAGCCTCTCTCTCAGATACGCAGTATTTT. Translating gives CASSLGLASLSDTQYF.

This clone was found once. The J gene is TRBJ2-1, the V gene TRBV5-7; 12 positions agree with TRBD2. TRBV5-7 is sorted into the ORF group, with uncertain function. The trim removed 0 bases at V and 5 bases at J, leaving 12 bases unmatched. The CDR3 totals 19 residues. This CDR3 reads CASSLEASGRASGHNEQFF. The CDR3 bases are TGTGCCAGCAGCTTGGAGGCTAGCGGGAGGGCCTCGGGCCACAATGAGCAGTTCTTC.

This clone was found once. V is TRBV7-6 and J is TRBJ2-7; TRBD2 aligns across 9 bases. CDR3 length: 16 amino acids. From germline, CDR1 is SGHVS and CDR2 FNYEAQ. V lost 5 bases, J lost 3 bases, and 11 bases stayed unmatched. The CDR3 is CASSPAAASGNYEQYF. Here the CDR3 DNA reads TGTGCCAGCAGCCCGGCGGCGGCTAGCGGGAACTACGAGCAGTACTTC.

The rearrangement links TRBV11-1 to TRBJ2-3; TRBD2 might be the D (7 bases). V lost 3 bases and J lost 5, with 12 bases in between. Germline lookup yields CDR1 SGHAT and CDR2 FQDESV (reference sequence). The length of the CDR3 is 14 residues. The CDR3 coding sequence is TGTGCCAGCAGCTTGGGCGGGGGCAAAGATACGCAGTATTTT. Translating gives CASSLGGGKDTQYF.

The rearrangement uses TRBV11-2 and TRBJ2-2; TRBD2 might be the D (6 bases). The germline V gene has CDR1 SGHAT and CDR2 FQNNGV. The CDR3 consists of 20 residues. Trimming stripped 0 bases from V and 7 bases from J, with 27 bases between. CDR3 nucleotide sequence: TGTGCCAGCAGCTTAGATCGGTTCCCAGGGATCAGTTCCGGGGGCGGGGAGCTGTTTTTT. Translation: CASSLDRFPGISSGGGELFF.

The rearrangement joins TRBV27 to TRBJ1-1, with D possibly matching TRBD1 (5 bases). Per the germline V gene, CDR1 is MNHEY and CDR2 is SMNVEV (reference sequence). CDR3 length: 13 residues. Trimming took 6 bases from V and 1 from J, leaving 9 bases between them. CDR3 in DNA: TGTGCCAGCAGAAAAACAGGGAACACTGAAGCTTTCTTT. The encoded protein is CASRKTGNTEAFF.

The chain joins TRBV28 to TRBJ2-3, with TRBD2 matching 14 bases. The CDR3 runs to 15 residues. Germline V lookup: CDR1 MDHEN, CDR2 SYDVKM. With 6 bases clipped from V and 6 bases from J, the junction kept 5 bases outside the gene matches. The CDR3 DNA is TGTGCCAGCAGGACGGGACTAGCGGGAGTCGATACGCAGTATTTT. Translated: CASRTGLAGVDTQYF.

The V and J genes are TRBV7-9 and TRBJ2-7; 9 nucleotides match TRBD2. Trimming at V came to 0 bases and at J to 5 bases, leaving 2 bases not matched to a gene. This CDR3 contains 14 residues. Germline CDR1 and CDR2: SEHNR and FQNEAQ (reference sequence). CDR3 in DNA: TGTGCCAGCAGCTTAGCTAGCGGGAGCCACGAGCAGTACTTC. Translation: CASSLASGSHEQYF.

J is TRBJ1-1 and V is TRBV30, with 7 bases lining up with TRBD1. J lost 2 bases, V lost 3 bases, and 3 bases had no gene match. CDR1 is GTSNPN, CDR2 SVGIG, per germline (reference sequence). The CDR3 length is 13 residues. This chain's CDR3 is CAWSGDRNTEAFF. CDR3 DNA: TGTGCCTGGAGCGGGGACAGAAACACTGAAGCTTTCTTT.

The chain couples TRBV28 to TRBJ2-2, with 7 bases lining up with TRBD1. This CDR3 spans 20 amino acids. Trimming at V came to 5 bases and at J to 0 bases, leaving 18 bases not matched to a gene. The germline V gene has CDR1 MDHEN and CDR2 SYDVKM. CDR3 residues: CASSQGKWDSLKPNTGELFF. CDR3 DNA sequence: TGTGCCAGCAGTCAAGGAAAATGGGACAGCCTTAAACCGAACACCGGGGAGCTGTTTTTT. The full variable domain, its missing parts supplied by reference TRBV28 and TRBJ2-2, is DVKVTQSSRYLVKRTGEKVFLECVQDMDHENMFWYRQDPGLGLRLIYFSYDVKMKEKGDIPEGYSVSREKKERFSLILESASTNQTSMYLCASSQGKWDSLKPNTGELFFGEGSRLTVL.